This TCR beta chain was recorded in a study of T cell responses to AZD1222 COVID-19 vaccine. Whole-study findings and limits: Clonal diversity may have been underestimated, and the donors were mostly white British, with more females than males.

As concerns this clone: Its antigen is not identified.

The method was immunoSEQ multiplex PCR; TCRdb's version includes in-frame clones alone and lacks a portion of them. The data show 85,000 to 100,000 clones, with about 89% seen just once and less than 5% held by the top ten. Germline V lookup: CDR1 SGHAT, CDR2 FQNNGV. The ends were cut back, 3 bases at V and 2 bases at J, with 4 bases in the middle. The CDR3 is 12 residues long. This receptor was taken from an adult who received the AZD1222 COVID-19 vaccine. The rearrangement joins TRBV11-2 to TRBJ2-5; no clear D gene. The source was peripheral blood, collected 28 days after the second AZD1222 dose. CDR3 in amino acids: CASSLNQETQYF. The CDR3, as DNA: TGTGCCAGCAGCTTGAATCAAGAGACCCAGTACTTC.